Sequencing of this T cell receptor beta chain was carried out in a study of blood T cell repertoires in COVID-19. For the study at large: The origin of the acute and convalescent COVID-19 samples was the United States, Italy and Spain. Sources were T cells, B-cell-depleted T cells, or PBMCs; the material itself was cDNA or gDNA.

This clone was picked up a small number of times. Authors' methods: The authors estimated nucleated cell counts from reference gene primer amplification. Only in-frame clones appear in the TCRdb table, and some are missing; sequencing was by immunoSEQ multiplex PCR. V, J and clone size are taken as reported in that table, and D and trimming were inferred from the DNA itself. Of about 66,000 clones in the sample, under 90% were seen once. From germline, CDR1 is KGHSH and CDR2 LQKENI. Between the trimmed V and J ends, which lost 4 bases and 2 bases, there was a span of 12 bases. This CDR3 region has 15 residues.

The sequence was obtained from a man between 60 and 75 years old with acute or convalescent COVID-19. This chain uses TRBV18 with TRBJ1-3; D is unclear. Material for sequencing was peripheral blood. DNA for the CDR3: TGTGCCAGCTCACAATCAACAGCTCCTGGAAACACCATATATTTT. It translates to CASSQSTAPGNTIYF.